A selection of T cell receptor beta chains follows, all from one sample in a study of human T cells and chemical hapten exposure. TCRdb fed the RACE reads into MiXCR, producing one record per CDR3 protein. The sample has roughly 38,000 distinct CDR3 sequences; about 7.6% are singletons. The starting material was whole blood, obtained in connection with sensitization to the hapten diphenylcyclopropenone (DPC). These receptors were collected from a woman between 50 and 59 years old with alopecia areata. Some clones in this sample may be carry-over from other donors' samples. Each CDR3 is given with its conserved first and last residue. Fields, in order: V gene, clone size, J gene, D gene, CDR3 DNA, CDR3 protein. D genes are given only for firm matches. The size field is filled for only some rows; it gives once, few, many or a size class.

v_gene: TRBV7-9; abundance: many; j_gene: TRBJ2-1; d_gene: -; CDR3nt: TGTGCCAGCAGCTTAGCAGGGCTAGCCGATAGACGCGAGCAGTTCTTC; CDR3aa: CASSLAGLADRREQFF
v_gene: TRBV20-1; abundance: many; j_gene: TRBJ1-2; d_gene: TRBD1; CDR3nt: TGCAGTGCTATCGTCCCGGGACAGGGCCTTTATGGCTACACCTTC; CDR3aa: CSAIVPGQGLYGYTF
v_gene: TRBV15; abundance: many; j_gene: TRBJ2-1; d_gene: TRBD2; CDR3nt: TGTGCCACCAGCAGAGAGGTCGCGGGAGGGCGGAATGAGCAGTTCTTC; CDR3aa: CATSREVAGGRNEQFF
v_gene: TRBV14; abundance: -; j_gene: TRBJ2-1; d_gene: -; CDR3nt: TGTGCCAGCAGCCAGAGTCTCTCCTACAATGAGCAGTTCTTC; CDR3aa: CASSQSLSYNEQFF
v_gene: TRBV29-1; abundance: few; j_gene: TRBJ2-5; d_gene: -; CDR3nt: TGCAGCGCCCGACTCAGGGGCGCCCAAGAGACCCAGTACTTC; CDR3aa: CSARLRGAQETQYF
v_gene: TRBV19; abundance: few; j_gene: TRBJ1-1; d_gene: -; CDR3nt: TGTGCCAGTAGTACCCGGGCTTCTAGATCTGAAGCTTTCTTT; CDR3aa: CASSTRASRSEAFF
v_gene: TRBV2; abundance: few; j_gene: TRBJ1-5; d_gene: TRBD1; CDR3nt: TGTGCCAGCAGCCGGGACAGGGATAGTCAGCCCCAGCATTTT; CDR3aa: CASSRDRDSQPQHF
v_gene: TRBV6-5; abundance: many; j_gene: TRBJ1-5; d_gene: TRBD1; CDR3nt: TGTGCCAGCAGTCCGACAGGGTATAGTCAGCCCCAGCATTTT; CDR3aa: CASSPTGYSQPQHF
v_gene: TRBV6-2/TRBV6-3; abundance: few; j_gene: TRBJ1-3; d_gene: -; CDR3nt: TGTGCCAGCAGTTACCGGAACCCCGCCTCTGGAAACACCATATATTTT; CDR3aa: CASSYRNPASGNTIYF
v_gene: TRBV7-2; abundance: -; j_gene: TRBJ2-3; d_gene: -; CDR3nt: TGTGCCAGCAGCCGGGGGCCAGATACGCAGTATTTT; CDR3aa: CASSRGPDTQYF
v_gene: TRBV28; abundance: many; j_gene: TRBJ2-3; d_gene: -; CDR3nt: TGTGCCAGCAGTTTGAGTACGCAGTATTTT; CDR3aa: CASSLSTQYF
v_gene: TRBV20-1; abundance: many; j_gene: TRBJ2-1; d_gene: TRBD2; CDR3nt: TGCAGTGCTAGAGAACCAGGAGCGGGGATCTACAATGAGCAGTTCTTC; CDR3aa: CSAREPGAGIYNEQFF
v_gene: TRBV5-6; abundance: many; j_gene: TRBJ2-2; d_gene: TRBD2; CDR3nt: TGTGCCAGCAGCTTGGAGTTAGCGGGAGCGCGGGCCGGGGAGCTGTTTTTT; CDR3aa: CASSLELAGARAGELFF
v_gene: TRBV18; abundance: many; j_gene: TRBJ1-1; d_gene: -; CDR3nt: TGTGCCAGCTCCCCCTCCATGAACACTGAAGCTTTCTTT; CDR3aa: CASSPSMNTEAFF
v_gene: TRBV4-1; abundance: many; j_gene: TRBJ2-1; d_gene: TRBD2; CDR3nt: TGCGCCAGCAGCCACCTAGGACTAGCGGGAGACAAAACAGGGTACAATGAGCAGTTCTTC; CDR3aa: CASSHLGLAGDKTGYNEQFF
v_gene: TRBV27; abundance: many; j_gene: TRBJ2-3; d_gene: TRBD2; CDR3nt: TGTGCCAGCAGTTTCCCCGGACTAGCGGGGGTGGGCACAGATACGCAGTATTTT; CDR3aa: CASSFPGLAGVGTDTQYF
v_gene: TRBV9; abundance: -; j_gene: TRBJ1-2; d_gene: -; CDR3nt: TGTGCCAGCAGCGTGAGGAGCGCTAACTATGGCTACACCTTC; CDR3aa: CASSVRSANYGYTF
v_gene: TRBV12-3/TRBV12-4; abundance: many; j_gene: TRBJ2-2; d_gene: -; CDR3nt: TGTGCCAGCACCAGAGTCCAGGGTACATTATCCACCGGGGAGCTGTTTTTT; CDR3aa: CASTRVQGTLSTGELFF
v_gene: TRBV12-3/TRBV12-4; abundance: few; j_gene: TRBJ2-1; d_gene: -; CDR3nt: TGTGCCAGCAGCTCTACTAGGGCGAAGCTCTTC; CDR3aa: CASSSTRAKLF
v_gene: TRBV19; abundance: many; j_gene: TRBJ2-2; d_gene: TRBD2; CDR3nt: TGTGCCAGTCGGAACTCAGCGGGAGCGGCCGGGGAGCTGTTTTTT; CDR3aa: CASRNSAGAAGELFF
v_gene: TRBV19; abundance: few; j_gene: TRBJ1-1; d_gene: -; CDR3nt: TGTGCCAGTAGTATGAAGGGTGGGAACACTGAAGCTTTCTTT; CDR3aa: CASSMKGGNTEAFF
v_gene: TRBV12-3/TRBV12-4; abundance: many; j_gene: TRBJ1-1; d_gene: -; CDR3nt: TGTGCCAGCAGTTTCTTCGGGTCTGAAGCTTTCTTT; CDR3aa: CASSFFGSEAFF
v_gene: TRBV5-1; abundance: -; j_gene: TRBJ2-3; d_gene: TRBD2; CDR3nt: TGCGCCAGCAGCTTGGGGACTAGCGGGAGTGGGACAGATACGCAGTATTTT; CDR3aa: CASSLGTSGSGTDTQYF
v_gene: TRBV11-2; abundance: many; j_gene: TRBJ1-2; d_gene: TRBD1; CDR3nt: TGTGCCAGCAGCCCAAGGACAGGGGGCGATGGCTACACCTTC; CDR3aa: CASSPRTGGDGYTF
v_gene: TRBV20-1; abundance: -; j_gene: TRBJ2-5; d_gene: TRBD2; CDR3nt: TGCAGTGCGCGCCCAGGACTAGCCGGGGAGACCCAGTACTTC; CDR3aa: CSARPGLAGETQYF
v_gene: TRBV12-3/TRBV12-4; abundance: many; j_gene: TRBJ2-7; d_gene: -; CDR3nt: TGTGCCAGCAGGCGAGGGACCCCCTACGAGCAGTACTTC; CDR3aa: CASRRGTPYEQYF
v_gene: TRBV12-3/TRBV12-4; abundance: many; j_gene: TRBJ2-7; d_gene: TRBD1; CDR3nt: TGTGCCAGCAGGGCACGGACAGGGCCCTATTACGAGCAGTACTTC; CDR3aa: CASRARTGPYYEQYF
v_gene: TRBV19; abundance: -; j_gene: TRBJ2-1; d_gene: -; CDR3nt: TGTGCCAGTAGTATAGTAAGCAGGGACTATGAGCAGTTCTTC; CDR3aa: CASSIVSRDYEQFF
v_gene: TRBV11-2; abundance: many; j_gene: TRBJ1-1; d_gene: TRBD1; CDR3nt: TGTGCCAGCAGCCGGAACAGGGGGCCCATGAACACTGAAGCTTTCTTT; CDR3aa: CASSRNRGPMNTEAFF
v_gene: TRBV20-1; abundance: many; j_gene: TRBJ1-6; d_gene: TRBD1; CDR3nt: TGCAGTGCCGAAACCGACAGGGACAATTCACCCCTCCACTTT; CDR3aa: CSAETDRDNSPLHF
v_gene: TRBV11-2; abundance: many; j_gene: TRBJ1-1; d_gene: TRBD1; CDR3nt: TGTGCCAGCAGCTCTCTGTCTCAGACAGGGATCGCTGAAGCTTTCTTT; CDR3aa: CASSSLSQTGIAEAFF
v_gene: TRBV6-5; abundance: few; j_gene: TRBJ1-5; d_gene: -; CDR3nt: TGTGCCAGCAGGTTGAGCTTGGGTAATCAGCCCCAGCATTTT; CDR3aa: CASRLSLGNQPQHF
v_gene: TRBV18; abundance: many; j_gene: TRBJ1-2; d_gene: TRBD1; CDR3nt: TGTGCCAGCTCGCACGGGACAGAGTATGGCTACACCTTC; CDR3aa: CASSHGTEYGYTF
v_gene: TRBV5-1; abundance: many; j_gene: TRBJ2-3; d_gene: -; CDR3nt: TGCGCCAGCAGCTTGGAGGGATCCTCAGATACGCAGTATTTT; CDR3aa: CASSLEGSSDTQYF
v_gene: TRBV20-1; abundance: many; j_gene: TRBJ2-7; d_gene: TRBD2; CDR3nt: TGCAGTGCTAGATCCCTACCGACTAGCGGGAGGTATTACGAGCAGTACTTC; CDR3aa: CSARSLPTSGRYYEQYF
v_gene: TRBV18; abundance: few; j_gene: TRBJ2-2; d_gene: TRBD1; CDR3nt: TGTGCCAGCTCACCAACGCCGGGACAGGGGTCCGGGGAGCTGTTTTTT; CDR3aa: CASSPTPGQGSGELFF
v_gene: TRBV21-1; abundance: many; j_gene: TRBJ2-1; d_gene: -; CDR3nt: TGTGCCAGCAGCAAAGGGCTGGGCAAGCGAGAGGCCAGAGGTGAGCAGTTCTTC; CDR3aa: CASSKGLGKREARGEQFF
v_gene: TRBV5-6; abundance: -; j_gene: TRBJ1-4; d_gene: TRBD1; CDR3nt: TGTGCCAGCAGCCTGGGACAGGGGAGCGAAAAACTGTTTTTT; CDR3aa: CASSLGQGSEKLFF
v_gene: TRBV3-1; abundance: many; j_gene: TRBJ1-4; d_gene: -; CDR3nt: TGTGCCAGCAGTCGGACAGCAACTAATGAAAAACTGTTTTTT; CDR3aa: CASSRTATNEKLFF
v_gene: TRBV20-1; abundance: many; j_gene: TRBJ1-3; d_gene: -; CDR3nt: TGCAGTGCTAGAGAGGGGGCTGGAAACACCATATATTTT; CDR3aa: CSAREGAGNTIYF
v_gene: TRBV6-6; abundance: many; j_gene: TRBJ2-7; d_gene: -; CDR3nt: TGTGCCAGCAGTTACAGCCCGGAGACATCCTACGAGCAGTACTTC; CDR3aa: CASSYSPETSYEQYF
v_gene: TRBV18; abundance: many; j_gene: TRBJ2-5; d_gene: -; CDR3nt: TGTGCCAGCTCCTCCGGGTCAGAGACCCAGTACTTC; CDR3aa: CASSSGSETQYF
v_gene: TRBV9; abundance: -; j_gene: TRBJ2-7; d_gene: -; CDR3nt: TGTGCCAGCAGCGTAGCCCAGGGGCCCTCCTACGAACAGTACTTC; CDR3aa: CASSVAQGPSYEQYF
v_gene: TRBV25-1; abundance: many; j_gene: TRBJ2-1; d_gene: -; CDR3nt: TGTGCCAGCACCCTTGGGGCCTACAATGAGCAGTTCTTC; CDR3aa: CASTLGAYNEQFF
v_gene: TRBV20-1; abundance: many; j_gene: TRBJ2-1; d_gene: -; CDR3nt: TGCAGTGCCAGGGAGTTCTACAATGAGCAGTTCTTC; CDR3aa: CSAREFYNEQFF
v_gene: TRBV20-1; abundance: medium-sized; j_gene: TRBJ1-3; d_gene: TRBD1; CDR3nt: TGCAGTGCTAGTAGGGACAGTCCTTCCCGGTCTGGAAACACCATATATTTT; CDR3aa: CSASRDSPSRSGNTIYF